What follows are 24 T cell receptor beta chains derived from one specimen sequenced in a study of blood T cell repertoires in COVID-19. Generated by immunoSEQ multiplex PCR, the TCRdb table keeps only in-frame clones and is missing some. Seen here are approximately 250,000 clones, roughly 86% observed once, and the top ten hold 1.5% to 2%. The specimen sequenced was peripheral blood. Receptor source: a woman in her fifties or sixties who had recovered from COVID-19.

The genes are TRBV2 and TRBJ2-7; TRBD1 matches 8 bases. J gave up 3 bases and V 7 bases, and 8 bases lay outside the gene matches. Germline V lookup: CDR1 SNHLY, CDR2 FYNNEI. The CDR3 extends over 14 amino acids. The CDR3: CASKRGTGDYEQYF. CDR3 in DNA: TGTGCCAGCAAACGAGGGACAGGCGACTACGAGCAGTACTTC.

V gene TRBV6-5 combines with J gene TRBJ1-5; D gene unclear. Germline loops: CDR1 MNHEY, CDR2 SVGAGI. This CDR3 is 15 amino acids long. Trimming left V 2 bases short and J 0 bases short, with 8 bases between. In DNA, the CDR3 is TGTGCCAGCAGTTACGCCAGGAATAGCAATCAGCCCCAGCATTTT. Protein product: CASSYARNSNQPQHF.

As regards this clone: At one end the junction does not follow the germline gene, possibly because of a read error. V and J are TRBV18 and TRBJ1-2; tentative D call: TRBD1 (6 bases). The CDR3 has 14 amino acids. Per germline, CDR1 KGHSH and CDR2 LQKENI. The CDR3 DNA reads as TGTGCCAGCTCACCACGAGTGGATGGGACACGGGTTATATTC. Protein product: CASSPRVDGTRVIF.

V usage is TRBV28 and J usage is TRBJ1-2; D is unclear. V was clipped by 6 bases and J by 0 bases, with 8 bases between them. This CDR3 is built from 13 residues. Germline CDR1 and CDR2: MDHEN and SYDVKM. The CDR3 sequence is CASRKSTNYGYTF. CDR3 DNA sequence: TGTGCCAGCAGAAAGAGCACTAACTATGGCTACACCTTC.

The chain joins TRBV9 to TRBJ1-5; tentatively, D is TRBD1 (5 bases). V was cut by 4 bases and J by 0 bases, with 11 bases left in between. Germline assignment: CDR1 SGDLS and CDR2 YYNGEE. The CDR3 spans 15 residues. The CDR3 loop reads CASSSGAASNQPQHF. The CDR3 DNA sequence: TGTGCCAGCAGCAGTGGGGCAGCTAGCAATCAGCCCCAGCATTTT.

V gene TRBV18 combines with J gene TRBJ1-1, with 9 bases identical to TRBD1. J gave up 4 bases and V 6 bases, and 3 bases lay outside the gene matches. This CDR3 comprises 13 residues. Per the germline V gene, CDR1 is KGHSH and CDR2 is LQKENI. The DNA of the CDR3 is TGTGCCAGCTCGGAGACAGGGGGCACTGAAGCTTTCTTT. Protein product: CASSETGGTEAFF.

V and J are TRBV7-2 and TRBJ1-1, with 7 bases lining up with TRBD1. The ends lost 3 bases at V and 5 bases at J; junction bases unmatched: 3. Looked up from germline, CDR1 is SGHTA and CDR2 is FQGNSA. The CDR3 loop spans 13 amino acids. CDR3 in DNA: TGTGCCAGCAGCTTTACAGGGGCGACTGAAGCTTTCTTT. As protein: CASSFTGATEAFF.

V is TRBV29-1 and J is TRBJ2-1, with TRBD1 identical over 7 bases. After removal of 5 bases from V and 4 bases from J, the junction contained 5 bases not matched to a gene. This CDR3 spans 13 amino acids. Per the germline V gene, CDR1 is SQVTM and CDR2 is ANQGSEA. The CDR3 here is CSVTGAPYNEQFF. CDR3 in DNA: TGCAGCGTTACAGGGGCCCCGTACAATGAGCAGTTCTTC.

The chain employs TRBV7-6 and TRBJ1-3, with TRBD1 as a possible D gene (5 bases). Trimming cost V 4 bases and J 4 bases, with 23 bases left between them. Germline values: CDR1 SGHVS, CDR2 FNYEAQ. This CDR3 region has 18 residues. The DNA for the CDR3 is TGTGCCAGCAGCTCTATGTATAATACAGGCCCGAGGGGAAACACCATATATTTT. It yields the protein CASSSMYNTGPRGNTIYF.

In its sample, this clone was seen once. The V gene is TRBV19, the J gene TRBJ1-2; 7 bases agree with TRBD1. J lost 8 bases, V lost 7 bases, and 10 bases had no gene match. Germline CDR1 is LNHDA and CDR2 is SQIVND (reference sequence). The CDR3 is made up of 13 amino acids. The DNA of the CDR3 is TGTGCCAGTACCCGAGACAGGGTGGACGGCTACACCTTC. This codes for CASTRDRVDGYTF.

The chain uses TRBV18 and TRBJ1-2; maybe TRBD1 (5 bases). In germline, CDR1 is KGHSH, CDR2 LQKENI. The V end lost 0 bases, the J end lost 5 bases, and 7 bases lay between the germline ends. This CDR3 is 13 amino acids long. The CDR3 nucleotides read TGTGCCAGCTCACCACCGGGGGGGTATGGCTACACCTTC. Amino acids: CASSPPGGYGYTF.

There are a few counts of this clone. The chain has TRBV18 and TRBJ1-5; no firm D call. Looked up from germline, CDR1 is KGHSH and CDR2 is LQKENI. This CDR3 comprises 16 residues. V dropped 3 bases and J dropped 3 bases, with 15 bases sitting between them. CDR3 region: CASSPSTPENNQPQHF. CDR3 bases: TGTGCCAGCTCACCCTCCACGCCAGAAAACAATCAGCCCCAGCATTTT.

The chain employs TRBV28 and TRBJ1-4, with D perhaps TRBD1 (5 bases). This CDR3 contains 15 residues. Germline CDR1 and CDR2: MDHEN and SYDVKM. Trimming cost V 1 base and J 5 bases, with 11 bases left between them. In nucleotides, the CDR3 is TGTGCCAGCAGTTTATTTGGGGCGGGGAATGAAAAACTGTTTTTT. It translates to CASSLFGAGNEKLFF.

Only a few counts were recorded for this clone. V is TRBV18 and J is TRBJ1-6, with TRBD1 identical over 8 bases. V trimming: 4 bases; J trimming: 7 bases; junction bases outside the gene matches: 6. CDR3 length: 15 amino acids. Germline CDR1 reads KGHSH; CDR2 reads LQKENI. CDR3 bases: TGTGCCAGCTCACTAAAGGGGACAGGCAATTCACCCCTCCACTTT. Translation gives CASSLKGTGNSPLHF.

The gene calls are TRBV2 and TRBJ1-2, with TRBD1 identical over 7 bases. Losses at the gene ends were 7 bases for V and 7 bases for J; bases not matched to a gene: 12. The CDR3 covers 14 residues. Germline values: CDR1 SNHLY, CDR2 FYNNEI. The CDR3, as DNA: TGTGCCAGCACCGGTTCCCAGGGGGTCGGTGGCTACACCTTC. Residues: CASTGSQGVGGYTF.

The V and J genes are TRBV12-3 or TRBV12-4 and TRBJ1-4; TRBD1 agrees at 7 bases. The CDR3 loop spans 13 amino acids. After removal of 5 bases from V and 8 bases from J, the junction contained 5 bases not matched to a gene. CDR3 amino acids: CASSPTGAEKLFF. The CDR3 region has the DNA TGTGCCAGCAGTCCTACAGGGGCCGAAAAACTGTTTTTT.

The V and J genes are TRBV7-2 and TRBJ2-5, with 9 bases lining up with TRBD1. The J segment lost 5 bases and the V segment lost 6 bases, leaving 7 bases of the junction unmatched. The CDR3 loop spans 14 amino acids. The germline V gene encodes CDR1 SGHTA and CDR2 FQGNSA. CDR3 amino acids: CASSPGTGRETQYF. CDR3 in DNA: TGTGCCAGCAGTCCTGGGACAGGGCGTGAGACCCAGTACTTC.

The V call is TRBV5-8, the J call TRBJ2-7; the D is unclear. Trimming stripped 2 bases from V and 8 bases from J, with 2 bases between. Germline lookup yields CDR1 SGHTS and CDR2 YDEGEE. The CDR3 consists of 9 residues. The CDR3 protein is CASSFKQYF. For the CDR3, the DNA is TGTGCCAGCAGCTTTAAGCAGTACTTC.

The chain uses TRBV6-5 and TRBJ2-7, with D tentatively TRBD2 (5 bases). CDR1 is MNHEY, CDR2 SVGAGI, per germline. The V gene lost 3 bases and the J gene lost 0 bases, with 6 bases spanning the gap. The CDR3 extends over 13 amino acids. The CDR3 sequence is CASSYRDSYEQYF. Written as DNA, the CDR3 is TGTGCCAGCAGTTATCGGGACTCCTACGAGCAGTACTTC.

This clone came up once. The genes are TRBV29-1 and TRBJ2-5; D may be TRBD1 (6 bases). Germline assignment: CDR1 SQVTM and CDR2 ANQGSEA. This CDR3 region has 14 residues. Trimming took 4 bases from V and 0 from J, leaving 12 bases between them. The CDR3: CSVAQGTYQETQYF. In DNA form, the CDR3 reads TGCAGCGTTGCCCAGGGGACGTACCAAGAGACCCAGTACTTC.

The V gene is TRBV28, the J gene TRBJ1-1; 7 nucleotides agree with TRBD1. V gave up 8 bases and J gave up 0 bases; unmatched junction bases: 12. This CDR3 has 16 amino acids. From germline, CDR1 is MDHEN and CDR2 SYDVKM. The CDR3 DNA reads TGTGCCAGCTCCTCGGGACAGTTTACAGTGAACACTGAAGCTTTCTTT. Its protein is CASSSGQFTVNTEAFF.

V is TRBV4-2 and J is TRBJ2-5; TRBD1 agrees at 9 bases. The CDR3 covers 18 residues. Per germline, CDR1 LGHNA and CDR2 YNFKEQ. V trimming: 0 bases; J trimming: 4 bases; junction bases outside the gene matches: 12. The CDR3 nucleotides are TGTGCCAGCAGCCAAGATCGGGTTGCGGACAGGGGTCGAGAGACCCAGTACTTC. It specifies CASSQDRVADRGRETQYF.

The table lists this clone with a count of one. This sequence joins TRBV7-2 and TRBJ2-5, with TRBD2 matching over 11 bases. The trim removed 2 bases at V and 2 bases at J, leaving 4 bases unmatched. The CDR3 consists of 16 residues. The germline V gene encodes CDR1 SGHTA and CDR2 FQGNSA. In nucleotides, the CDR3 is TGTGCCAGCAGCTTAACTAGCGGGGGCCAACAAGAGACCCAGTACTTC. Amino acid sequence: CASSLTSGGQQETQYF.

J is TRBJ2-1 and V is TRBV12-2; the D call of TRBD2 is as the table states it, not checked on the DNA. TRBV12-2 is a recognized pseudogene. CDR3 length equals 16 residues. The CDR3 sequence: CASRPRVGLAYNEQFF. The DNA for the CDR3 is TGTGCAAGTCGCCCTCGTGTGGGACTCGCCTACAATGAGCAGTTCTTC.